This T cell receptor (beta chain) is drawn from a study of blood T cell repertoires in COVID-19. Study context: The study drew acute and convalescent COVID-19 samples from the United States, Italy and Spain. T cells, B-cell-depleted T cells, or PBMCs provided the cDNA or gDNA that served as material.

The data were produced by immunoSEQ multiplex PCR, yet TCRdb's version contains in-frame clones alone and is incomplete. The sample records some 210,000 clones, 70% to 90% being singletons. With V trimmed by 1 base and J by 8 bases, 3 bases remained unmatched. Germline-derived CDR1 and CDR2 are LGHDT and YNNKEL (reference sequence). CDR3 length equals 14 residues. Sequencing was done on a sample of peripheral blood. The chain has TRBV3-1 (or the pseudogene TRBV3-2) and TRBJ2-7, with TRBD2 identical over 12 bases. This sequence was found in a woman in her 70s with active or convalescent COVID-19. CDR3 residues: CASSQGTSGTKQYF. The CDR3 DNA is TGTGCCAGCAGCCAAGGGACTAGCGGGACGAAGCAGTACTTC.